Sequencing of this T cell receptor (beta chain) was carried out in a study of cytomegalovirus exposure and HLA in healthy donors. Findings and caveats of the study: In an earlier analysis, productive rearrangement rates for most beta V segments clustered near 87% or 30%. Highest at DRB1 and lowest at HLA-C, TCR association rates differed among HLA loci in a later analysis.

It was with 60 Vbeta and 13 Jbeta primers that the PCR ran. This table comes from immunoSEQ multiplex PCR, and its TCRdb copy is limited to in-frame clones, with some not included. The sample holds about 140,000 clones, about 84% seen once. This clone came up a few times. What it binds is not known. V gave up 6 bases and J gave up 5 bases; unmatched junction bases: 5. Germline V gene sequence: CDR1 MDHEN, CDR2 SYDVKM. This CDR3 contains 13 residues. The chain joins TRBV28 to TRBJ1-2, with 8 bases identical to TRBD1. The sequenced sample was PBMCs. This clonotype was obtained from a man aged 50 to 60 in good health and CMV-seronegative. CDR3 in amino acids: CASRPGQGYGYTF. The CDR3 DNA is TGTGCCAGCAGGCCCGGACAGGGATATGGCTACACCTTC.